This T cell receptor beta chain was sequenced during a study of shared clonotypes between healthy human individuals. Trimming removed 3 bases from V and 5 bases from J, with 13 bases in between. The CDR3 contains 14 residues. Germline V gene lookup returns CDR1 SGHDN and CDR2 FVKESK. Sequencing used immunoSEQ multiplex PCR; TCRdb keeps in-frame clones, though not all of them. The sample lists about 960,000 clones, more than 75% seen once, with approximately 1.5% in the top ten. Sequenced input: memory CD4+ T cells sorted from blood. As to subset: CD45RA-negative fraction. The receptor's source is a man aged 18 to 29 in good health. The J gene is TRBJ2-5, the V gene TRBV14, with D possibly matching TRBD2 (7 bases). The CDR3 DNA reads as TGTGCCAGCAGCCAGGCGGGGGCTCGGGAGACCCAGTACTTC. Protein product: CASSQAGARETQYF.